This T cell receptor (beta chain) was sequenced for a study of metastatic and nonmetastatic thyroid tumors. For the study at large: Repertoires from malignant and benign thyroid patients were compared across blood and tumor or nodule tissue.

On this clone: What it binds is unknown. Mismatch with germline at one junction end may stem from a read error.

Per germline, CDR1 SEHNR and CDR2 FQNEAQ (reference sequence). The CDR3 sequence is 12 residues long. The study's findings and limits: In both blood and tumor samples, TCR beta diversity was reported significantly higher for malignant than benign nodules.

TCRdb re-clonotyped the PCR reads through MiXCR. Among fewer than 40,000 clones, approximately 17% were seen once, and the ten largest hold roughly 13%. Before thyroid surgery, none of the patients had received any treatment. Sequences were obtained from tumor tissue. This receptor was taken from a female donor with papillary thyroid cancer or a benign thyroid nodule (not recorded which). Some clones in this sample may be carry-over from other donors' samples. The chain recombines TRBV7-9 with TRBJ1-2, with D possibly being TRBD1 (6 bases). CDR3 residues: CASSIRDKGYNF. Written as DNA, the CDR3 is TGTGCCAGCAGCATCAGGGACAAGGGCTACAACTTC.